This T cell receptor beta chain is drawn from a study of control samples from healthy donors and cancer patients. Profiling relied on immunoSEQ multiplex PCR, and the TCRdb table lists in-frame clones only, not all of them. The profile covers 120,000 or so clones, with 75% to 95% appearing a single time and more than 2% taken by the ten largest. Input material: blood. The sequence derives from a man aged 18 to 30 in good health.

CDR3 sequence reads: CSGLQGADYGYTF. CDR3 coding DNA: TGCAGCGGCCTACAGGGGGCGGACTATGGCTACACCTTC. This chain uses TRBV29-1 with TRBJ1-2, with TRBD1 matching over 9 bases. The V segment lost 7 bases and the J segment 3 bases; nucleotides outside the gene matches: 6. CDR3 size: 13 residues. The germline gives CDR1 SQVTM, CDR2 ANQGSEA. Variable domain in full (rest from reference TRBV29-1 and TRBJ1-2): SAVISQKPSRDICQRGTSLTIQCQVDSQVTMMFWYRQQPGQSLTLIATANQGSEATYESGFVIDKFPISRPNLTFSTLTVSNMSPEDSSIYLCSGLQGADYGYTFGSGTRLTVV.